This TCR beta chain derives from a study of CD8+CD57+ T cells in acquired aplastic anemia. As for the study in general: Isolated CD4+ and CD8+ cells, once sorted, yielded DNA averaging around 3.3 ug. Healthy donors averaged approximately 9.9 million reads for CD4+ cells. Notes on the study in general: In common between the patients and the controls were some 28 CD8+ CDR3 sequences.

Researchers used genomic DNA as the template to profile TCR beta VDJ and CDR3. Using its own MiXCR run on the reads, TCRdb lists one record per CDR3 protein. The sample holds some 180,000 distinct CDR3 sequences, less than 55% seen once. CDR1 is SGHRS and CDR2 is YFSETQ in the germline V gene. The CDR3 runs 15 residues. V was clipped by 0 bases and J by 0 bases, with 10 bases between them. With respect to this clonotype: Its antigen remains unidentified.

The sequenced sample consisted of sorted CD4+, CD8+, or CD8+CD57+ T cells (not recorded which) from PBMCs. This TCR derives from a human donor in good health. V is TRBV5-1 and J is TRBJ2-7; a possible D gene is TRBD1 (5 bases). In DNA, the CDR3 is TGCGCCAGCAGCTTGGAGGGGTTAAGCTCCTACGAGCAGTACTTC. It is translated as CASSLEGLSSYEQYF.